This T cell receptor (beta chain) was retrieved from a study of shared clonotypes between healthy human individuals. Study at large: Each donor contributed plates that comprised three CD4 naive, three CD4 memory, two CD8 naive and one CD8 memory.

General study results and limits: When naive CD4 clonotypes were compared across several donors, approximately 5% were shared.

Template for every sorted-subset replicate PCR totaled roughly 210 ng DNA, approximately 30,000 T cell genomes. TCRdb keeps only in-frame clones here, not all; method: immunoSEQ multiplex PCR. The sample has 2.3 million or so clones, more than 85% seen once. Germline V gives CDR1 SGHTA, CDR2 FQGNSA. The CDR3 has 16 amino acids. With 5 bases removed from V and 0 bases from J, the gap between germline ends came to 16 bases. With regard to this clone: No antigen is known for it.

The source material was naive CD4+ T cells from PBMCs. Subset meaning: CD45RA+ positively selected. This TCR was recovered from a man younger than 35 in good health. Some clones in this sample may be carry-over from other donors' samples. J is TRBJ1-2 and V is TRBV7-2; a possible D gene is TRBD1 (5 bases). The CDR3 sequence is CASSPSSDRTNYGYTF. CDR3 nucleotides: TGTGCCAGCAGCCCCTCCTCCGACAGAACTAACTATGGCTACACCTTC.